The TCR beta chain described here comes from a study of blood T cell repertoires in COVID-19. Whole-study context: PBMCs, B-cell-depleted T cells, or T cells provided the cDNA or gDNA that made up the material.

The germline CDR1 and CDR2 sequences are SGHVS and FQNEAQ. This CDR3 comprises 17 residues. The V gene lost 4 bases and the J gene lost 6 bases, with 24 bases spanning the gap. Generated by immunoSEQ multiplex PCR, the TCRdb table keeps only in-frame clones and is missing some. This table has hundreds of thousands of clones, roughly 86% appearing once. The receptor was isolated from a woman aged 18-35 years who had recovered from COVID-19. Sequencing input: PBMCs or T cells enriched from blood (not recorded which). This chain connects TRBV7-8 to TRBJ1-2; D is perhaps TRBD1 (6 bases). The CDR3 protein is CASSSPREGDPMHGYTF. In nucleotides, the CDR3 is TGTGCCAGCAGCTCTCCTCGTGAGGGGGACCCAATGCATGGCTACACCTTC.